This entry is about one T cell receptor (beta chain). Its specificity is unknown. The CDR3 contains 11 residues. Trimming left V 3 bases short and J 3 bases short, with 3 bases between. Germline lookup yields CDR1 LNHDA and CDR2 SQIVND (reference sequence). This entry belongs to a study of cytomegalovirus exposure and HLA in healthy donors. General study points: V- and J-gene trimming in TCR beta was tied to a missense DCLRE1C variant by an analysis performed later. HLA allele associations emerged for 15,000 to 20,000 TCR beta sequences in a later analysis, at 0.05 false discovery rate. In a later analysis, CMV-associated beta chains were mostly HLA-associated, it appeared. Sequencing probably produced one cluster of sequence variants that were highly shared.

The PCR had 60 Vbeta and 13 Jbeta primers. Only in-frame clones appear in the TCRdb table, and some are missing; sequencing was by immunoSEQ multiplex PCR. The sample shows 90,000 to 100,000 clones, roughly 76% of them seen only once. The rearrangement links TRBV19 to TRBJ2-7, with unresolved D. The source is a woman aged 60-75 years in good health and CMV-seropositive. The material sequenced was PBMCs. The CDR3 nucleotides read TGTGCCAGTAGTATCGGCTACGAGCAGTACTTC. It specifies CASSIGYEQYF.